A selection of T cell receptor beta chains follows, all from one sample in a study of shared clonotypes between healthy human individuals. The method was immunoSEQ multiplex PCR; TCRdb's version includes in-frame clones alone and lacks a portion of them. The sample includes over a million clones, more than 95% seen only once; the top ten take over 1%. Source material: naive CD4+ T cells sorted from blood. All receptors derive from a young man in good health. The CDR3 runs from the conserved cysteine through the conserved F or W. A D gene is named only where the DNA matches it firmly. Clone size is stated in some rows and not others, as once, few, many or a class when expanded.

>TRBV7-3|TRBJ2-1|.|.
TGTGCCAGCAGCTTGGAGGGACTCTACAATGAGCAGTTCTTC
CASSLEGLYNEQFF
>TRBV7-2|TRBJ2-7|.|TRBD1
TGTGCCAGCAGCTTATGGGACAGGGCGTCCTACGAGCAGTACTTC
CASSLWDRASYEQYF
>TRBV15|TRBJ1-4|.|.
TGTGCCACCAGCGACCGGACGGGAAAACTGTTTTTT
CATSDRTGKLFF
>TRBV11-2|TRBJ2-7|.|.
TGTGCCAGCACCCACGACCACGGACAGCGTCCCTACGAGCAGTACTTC
CASTHDHGQRPYEQYF
>TRBV29-1|TRBJ2-1|.|.
TGCAGCGTAAGAGAGGTGGGGGTCTACAATGAGCAGTTCTTC
CSVREVGVYNEQFF
>TRBV10-2|TRBJ2-1|.|TRBD1
TGCGCCAGCAGGGACAGGTACTACAATGAGCAGTTCTTC
CASRDRYYNEQFF
>TRBV14|TRBJ2-3|.|.
TGTGCCAGCAGCCCCGCTTTGTATACGCAGTATTTT
CASSPALYTQYF
>TRBV12-5|TRBJ2-1|.|.
TGTGCTAGTGACCCTCTATCGGGTTCCTACAATGAGCAGTTCTTC
CASDPLSGSYNEQFF
>TRBV18|TRBJ2-1|.|.
TGTGCCAGCTCACCATGGCAGGGGCTAAATGAGCAGTTCTTC
CASSPWQGLNEQFF
>TRBV6-5|TRBJ1-5|.|TRBD1
TGTGCCAGCGGTCGACAGGGCTCCGGCAATCAGCCCCAGCATTTT
CASGRQGSGNQPQHF
>TRBV4-3|TRBJ2-1|.|TRBD2
TGCGCCAGCAGCCCCTATTCCGGGACTAGCGGGAGGTGGGATGAGCAGTTCTTC
CASSPYSGTSGRWDEQFF
>TRBV15|TRBJ2-1|.|.
TGTGCCACCCAACACGCGGGACCCCTGATAGATGAGCAGTTCTTC
CATQHAGPLIDEQFF
>TRBV9|TRBJ2-1|.|.
TGTGCCAGCAGCGTCGGCTCCGGCCACAATGAGCAGTTCTTC
CASSVGSGHNEQFF
>TRBV4-1|TRBJ2-1|.|TRBD2
TGCGCCAGCAGCCAAGTCCCACTAGCGGGAGCCTACAATGAGCAGTTCTTC
CASSQVPLAGAYNEQFF
>TRBV7-2|TRBJ2-5|.|.
TGTGCCAGCAGCCCTCGCGGGGCAGACCAAGAGACCCAGTACTTC
CASSPRGADQETQYF
>TRBV7-2|TRBJ2-7|.|.
TGTGCCAGCAGCTTAGGACAGATTGCTCGCTACGAGCAGTACTTC
CASSLGQIARYEQYF
>TRBV6-5|TRBJ1-4|.|.
TGTGCCAGCAGCAACTCAGGCGATGAAAAACTGTTTTTT
CASSNSGDEKLFF
>TRBV29-1|TRBJ1-2|.|.
TGCAGCGTTGAAGAGAGCGGCGCCAGGACATTGTATGGCTACACCTTC
CSVEESGARTLYGYTF
>TRBV29-1|TRBJ2-5|.|.
TGCAGCCCCCCGGACGTCTCTCTTGCCTATCGGACCCAGTACTTC
CSPPDVSLAYRTQYF
>TRBV28|TRBJ2-1|.|TRBD2
TGTGCCAGCAGTTTAACCCCCTGGAGCGGGGGCTCCTACAATGAGCAGTTCTTC
CASSLTPWSGGSYNEQFF
>TRBV18|TRBJ2-3|.|TRBD2
TGTGCCAGCTCACCGCTGCCCCTAGCGGGAGGGAGCACAGATACGCAGTATTTT
CASSPLPLAGGSTDTQYF
>TRBV2|TRBJ2-6|.|.
TGTGCCAGCAGTGCTCTTGTGTCTGGGGCCAACGTCCTGACTTTC
CASSALVSGANVLTF
>TRBV29-1|TRBJ2-3|few|TRBD1
TGCAGCGTCAGAGACAGGGGCCCCACAGATACGCAGTATTTT
CSVRDRGPTDTQYF
>TRBV2|TRBJ2-7|.|TRBD2
TGTGCCAGCAGTGGCAGGCTAGCGGGTGGCTCCTACGAGCAGTACTTC
CASSGRLAGGSYEQYF
>TRBV5-4|TRBJ2-1|.|TRBD2
TGTGCCAGCAGCTCCAGCGGGATACCCTCCTACAATGAGCAGTTCTTC
CASSSSGIPSYNEQFF
>TRBV10-2|TRBJ2-7|.|TRBD2
TGCGCCAGCAGTGAACATCACCGGGACTACTCCTACGAGCAGTACTTC
CASSEHHRDYSYEQYF
>TRBV5-4|TRBJ2-1|.|TRBD2
TGTGCCAGCAGCTTGGCCGCTAGCGGATACTACAATGAGCAGTTCTTC
CASSLAASGYYNEQFF
>TRBV7-2|TRBJ2-7|.|TRBD1
TGTGCCAGCAGCCAGAGTCCGGGACAGGTAGCCTACGAGCAGTACTTC
CASSQSPGQVAYEQYF
>TRBV2|TRBJ1-2|.|.
TGTGCCAGCCGGGATCTTAAAAACTATGGCTACACCTTC
CASRDLKNYGYTF
>TRBV7-9|TRBJ1-3|.|.
TGTGCCAGCAGCACCCCCGGGCGTCGGAACACCATATATTTT
CASSTPGRRNTIYF
>TRBV18|TRBJ2-3|.|TRBD2
TGTGCCAGCTCGCCGGGACTAGCGGACCTAGATACGCAGTATTTT
CASSPGLADLDTQYF
>TRBV20-1|TRBJ2-2|.|.
TGCAGTGCTAGAGGGGTCGGGGAGCTGTTTTTT
CSARGVGELFF
>TRBV5-1|TRBJ2-7|.|.
TGCGCCAGCAGCTTGGGAGACGAGCAGTACTTC
CASSLGDEQYF
>TRBV9|TRBJ2-2|once|TRBD2
TGTGCCAGCAGCCGCGGGGGGAACACCGGGGAGCTGTTTTTT
CASSRGGNTGELFF
>TRBV29-1|TRBJ2-3|.|TRBD2
TGCAGCGCTGCATCTAGCGGGAGGGCCAGTGGCACAGATACGCAGTATTTT
CSAASSGRASGTDTQYF
>TRBV29-1|TRBJ2-2|.|.
TGCAGCGTTGAACCCAGGGAGAGGACCGGGGAGCTGTTTTTT
CSVEPRERTGELFF
>TRBV7-7|TRBJ2-1|once|TRBD2
TGTGCTAGCAGCTATCCGGGAGGGGATTATGCGGGAGGTCCCCTGAATGAGCAGTTCTTC
CASSYPGGDYAGGPLNEQFF
>TRBV5-5|TRBJ1-5|.|TRBD1
TGTGCCAGCAGCTTTCGTACAGGGGTCGGCCAAAATCAGCCCCAGCATTTT
CASSFRTGVGQNQPQHF
>TRBV7-2|TRBJ2-2|.|.
TGTGCCAGCAGCACCGGACATGCCGGGGAGCTGTTTTTT
CASSTGHAGELFF
>TRBV29-1|TRBJ2-7|.|.
TGCAGCGTTGATCGCAAGGGAGAGGGGTCCTACGAGCAGTACTTC
CSVDRKGEGSYEQYF
>TRBV2|TRBJ2-5|.|TRBD2
TGTGCCAGCAGTGAACCCCAGCGGGAGGGCCGAGAGACCCAGTACTTC
CASSEPQREGRETQYF
>TRBV5-1|TRBJ2-3|.|TRBD2
TGCGCCAGTCTACCAACGGGACTAGCGATCACAGATACGCAGTATTTT
CASLPTGLAITDTQYF
>TRBV5-5|TRBJ1-5|.|TRBD1
TGTGCCAGCAGCTTTTCGACCGGGACAGACTATCAGCGCCAGCCCCAGCATTTT
CASSFSTGTDYQRQPQHF
>TRBV10-3|TRBJ2-7|.|.
TGTGCCATACAGGCGCGGAACAACTCCTACGAGCAGTACTTC
CAIQARNNSYEQYF
>TRBV18|TRBJ2-3|.|.
TGTGCCAGCTCACCTCAACAGGGAGGGAAAGATACGCAGTATTTT
CASSPQQGGKDTQYF
>TRBV9|TRBJ2-2|.|TRBD2
TGTGCCAGCACCCCTAGCGGGACGTACACCGGGGAGCTGTTTTTT
CASTPSGTYTGELFF
>TRBV5-5|TRBJ2-7|few|TRBD1
TGTGCCAGCAGTTTACAGGGGGCCGTTTCGGAACAGTACTTC
CASSLQGAVSEQYF
>TRBV27|TRBJ1-2|.|TRBD1
TGTGCCAGCAGTTTATTGGGGGTGGACAGGGTTGGTGGCTACACCTTC
CASSLLGVDRVGGYTF
>TRBV9|TRBJ2-1|.|TRBD2
TGTGCCAGCAGCGTCGGAATCCCGGGCGGGAGTTACAATGAGCAGTTCTTC
CASSVGIPGGSYNEQFF
>TRBV18|TRBJ2-5|.|TRBD1
TGTGCCAGCTCACCCCAACAGGGGTCGGAGACCCAGTACTTC
CASSPQQGSETQYF
>TRBV15|TRBJ1-1|.|.
TGTGCCACCAGCAGAGTATATCTTGCTGAAGCTTTCTTT
CATSRVYLAEAFF
>TRBV6-6|TRBJ2-7|.|.
TGTGCCAGCAGCCGCACTCAGGGGTCAGGGGAGCAGTACTTC
CASSRTQGSGEQYF
>TRBV10-2|TRBJ2-7|.|.
TGCGCCAGCAGTGAGATCGGGGCGCAGTACTTC
CASSEIGAQYF
>TRBV7-9|TRBJ2-1|.|.
TGTGCCAGCAGCCCCAGTCCCCACAGGTGGAACTCCTACAATGAGCAGTTCTTC
CASSPSPHRWNSYNEQFF
>TRBV2|TRBJ2-2|.|TRBD2
TGTGCCAGCAGTGCACTAGCGGGAGGGCCGGGCACCGGGGAGCTGTTTTTT
CASSALAGGPGTGELFF
>TRBV7-7|TRBJ2-1|.|.
TGTGCTAGCAGCCCCACAGCAGGGGCGATAAGACAGTTCTTC
CASSPTAGAIRQFF
>TRBV18|TRBJ2-6|.|.
TGTGCCAGCTCACCTTCTACTGGGGCCAACGTCCTGACTTTC
CASSPSTGANVLTF
>TRBV4-3|TRBJ2-1|.|TRBD2
TGCGCCAGCGGTCAAGCGGGAATGGGTGAGCAGTTCTTC
CASGQAGMGEQFF
>TRBV2|TRBJ1-1|.|TRBD1
TGTGCCCCCTCGGGGACAGGAAGGCGGATCATGAACACTGAAGCTTTCTTT
CAPSGTGRRIMNTEAFF